This TCR beta chain is drawn from a study of CD4+ T cells in melanoma (dated by TCRdb to about 2022). Regarding the research as a whole: The study examined neoantigen-specific CD4+ T cells in human melanoma.

Donors were patients with melanoma. The germline V gene (reference sequence) yields LNHDA for CDR1 and SQIVND for CDR2. Measured from the cysteine to the phenylalanine, the CDR3 is 13 residues long. CDR3 DNA is the only sequence kept; it has 39 bases, read in frame from the first base. V is pared back by 5 bases and J by 1 base, with 8 bases lying between the germline termini. As to this clone: It has no known antigen specificity. No much larger clone exists at a distance of one base, and base qualities are not known.

The receptor library was made with the immunoSEQ multiplex PCR assay. In TCRdb, the immuneACCESS table is reduced to in-frame sequences with V and J assigned. These tables do not hold every clone; where another copy was compared, an unresolved V gene accounts for under half, and the others remain unexplained. This sample comprises fewer than 150,000 clones, about 93% of them detected only once. The top ten clonotypes cover 1.5% of the sample. Overall results and qualifications from the work: Diverse differentiation states were reported to be shown by neoantigen-specific CD4+ T cells in melanoma. Neoantigen-specific CD4+ T cells were reported to be correlated with the function of CD8+ T cells, macrophages and B cells.

Recombination joined TRBV19 with TRBJ1-1; the D gene remains uncertain. The clonotype was recovered from a human donor with melanoma. The encoded CDR3 is CASSPRGNTEAFF. The DNA reads TGTGCCAGTAGTCCCCGGGGGAACACTGAAGCTTTCTTT.